Below are 21 T cell receptor beta chains sequenced from a single sample in a study of blood T cell repertoires in COVID-19. The repertoire was sequenced with immunoSEQ multiplex PCR; TCRdb's copy has only in-frame clones and lacks some. The sample lists under 350,000 clones, 70% to 90% seen once, with less than 4.5% in the top ten. The sequenced material came from PBMCs or T cells enriched from blood (not recorded which). These receptors originate from a man aged 25-40 years who had recovered from COVID-19.

V and J are TRBV10-1 and TRBJ2-1; possible D gene TRBD1, 6 bases. In germline, CDR1 is WNHNN, CDR2 SYGVQD (reference sequence). V was pared by 0 bases and J by 4 bases, with 13 bases between. CDR3 length: 16 amino acids. This CDR3 reads CASSESRGGRYNEQFF. The CDR3 nucleotides are TGCGCCAGCAGTGAGTCACGAGGGGGTAGGTACAATGAGCAGTTCTTC.

The V and J genes are TRBV4-1 and TRBJ1-1, with D possibly being TRBD1 (6 bases). V lost 1 base and J 1 base, leaving 10 bases between the germline ends. The CDR3 length is 15 residues. Germline V gene data show CDR1 as MGHRA and CDR2 as YSYEKL. The CDR3 protein is CASSQADRRNTEAFF. Here the CDR3 DNA reads TGCGCCAGCAGCCAAGCTGACAGGAGGAACACTGAAGCTTTCTTT.

This clone has a single count. The CDR3 sequence is CAGGGTSGADTQYF. CDR3 nucleotide sequence: TGTGCGGGAGGGGGGACTAGCGGGGCAGATACGCAGTATTTT. J is TRBJ2-3 and V is TRBV6-5; 13 nucleotides agree with TRBD2. The germline V gene encodes CDR1 MNHEY and CDR2 SVGAGI. CDR3 length: 14 amino acids.

This clone came up a few times. CDR3 DNA: TGTGCCAGCAGCGGTGGGACAGGGGGCGGAGAGACCCAGTACTTC. It is translated as CASSGGTGGGETQYF. This chain uses TRBV5-4 with TRBJ2-5, with 12 bases lining up with TRBD1. Germline V gene sequence: CDR1 SGHNT, CDR2 YYREEE (reference sequence). V lost 4 bases and J lost 4; bases outside the gene matches: 5. The length of the CDR3 is 15 residues.

This sequence joins TRBV3-1 (or the pseudogene TRBV3-2) and TRBJ2-7, with 12 nucleotides matching TRBD2. Trimming took 3 bases from V and 7 from J; bases not matched to a gene: 10. From germline, CDR1 is LGHDT and CDR2 YNNKEL (reference sequence). The CDR3 totals 16 residues. CDR3 region: CASSHISSGRAGEQYF. CDR3 sequence (DNA): TGTGCCAGCAGCCATATTTCTAGCGGGAGGGCCGGGGAGCAGTACTTC.

This chain links TRBV27 with TRBJ1-2; 9 nucleotides line up with TRBD1. Trimming cost V 0 bases and J 4 bases; bases outside gene matches: 9. CDR1 is MNHEY and CDR2 is SMNVEV in the germline V gene (reference sequence). This CDR3 spans 17 amino acids. CDR3 loop: CASSLSSPGQGVYGYTF. The CDR3 DNA reads TGTGCCAGCAGTTTATCCTCACCGGGACAGGGAGTCTATGGCTACACCTTC.

This chain links TRBV28 with TRBJ1-3; D remains unclear. The CDR3 is 13 amino acids. Deletions cut 6 bases from V and 4 bases from J, with 10 bases between. Per germline, CDR1 MDHEN and CDR2 SYDVKM. This chain's CDR3 is CASSLMVGNTIYF. The CDR3 DNA is TGTGCCAGCAGCCTAATGGTCGGAAACACCATATATTTT.

This clone was detected a few times. Germline is not matched at one junction end, which may reflect a read error. The chain combines TRBV28 with TRBJ1-6, with 10 bases matching TRBD1. The CDR3 has 14 amino acids. Germline V lookup: CDR1 MDHEN, CDR2 SYDVKM. CDR3 nucleotide sequence: TGTGCCAGCAGTTTATCGCGACAGGGGGCGTCTATCGACTTT. Encoded protein: CASSLSRQGASIDF.

This chain connects TRBV27 to TRBJ1-6; the D is unclear. The germline gives CDR1 MNHEY, CDR2 SMNVEV (reference sequence). CDR3 length equals 15 residues. The V gene lost 2 bases and the J gene lost 7 bases, with 12 bases spanning the gap. The CDR3 is CASSLRGSWNSPLHF. CDR3 bases: TGTGCCAGCAGTTTAAGAGGGAGCTGGAATTCACCCCTCCACTTT.

This rearrangement joins TRBV7-2 to TRBJ2-3; 9 bases match TRBD1. CDR1 SGHTA and CDR2 FQGNSA come from the germline V gene. Trimming cost V 2 bases and J 2 bases; bases outside gene matches: 2. The CDR3 contains 15 residues. CDR3 sequence (DNA): TGTGCCAGCAGCTTAACAGGGGGCTTCACAGATACGCAGTATTTT. Protein: CASSLTGGFTDTQYF. Filled out from reference TRBV7-2 and TRBJ2-3, the complete variable domain reads GAGVSQSPSNKVTEKGKDVELRCDPISGHTALYWYRQSLGQGLEFLIYFQGNSAPDKSGLPSDRFSAERTGGSVSTLTIQRTQQEDSAVYLCASSLTGGFTDTQYFGPGTRLTVL.

This chain joins TRBV5-1 and TRBJ1-4; 10 bases fit TRBD1. Germline-derived CDR1 and CDR2 are SGHRS and YFSETQ. Unmatched junction bases numbered 4, after V lost 1 base and J lost 7 bases. The CDR3 has 15 amino acids. This CDR3 reads CASSLRDRGGEKLFF. In DNA, the CDR3 is TGCGCCAGCAGCTTGAGGGACAGGGGAGGTGAAAAACTGTTTTTT.

The chain combines TRBV5-1 with TRBJ1-3, with TRBD1 matching over 7 bases. Trimming at V came to 4 bases and at J to 4 bases, leaving 8 bases not matched to a gene. CDR3 size: 15 residues. Germline CDR1 reads SGHRS; CDR2 reads YFSETQ. Here the CDR3 reads CASSPVPGQGNTIYF. The CDR3, as DNA: TGCGCCAGCAGCCCAGTCCCGGGACAGGGAAACACCATATATTTT.

This CDR3 is CASSSRAAGGETQYF. The CDR3 nucleotides read TGCGCCAGCAGCTCGCGGGCGGCGGGGGGGGAGACCCAGTACTTC. J is TRBJ2-5 and V is TRBV5-1, with 9 bases aligning to TRBD2. The ends lost 3 bases at V and 5 bases at J; junction bases unmatched: 8. Germline-derived CDR1 and CDR2 are SGHRS and YFSETQ. CDR3 length: 15 amino acids.

This sequence joins TRBV5-1 and TRBJ2-7; 12 positions agree with TRBD2. Losses at the gene ends were 2 bases for V and 4 bases for J; bases not matched to a gene: 4. Germline CDR1 SGHRS, CDR2 YFSETQ. CDR3 size: 15 residues. The CDR3 protein is CASSFLTSGGYEQYF. The CDR3 nucleotides read TGCGCCAGCAGCTTCCTGACTAGCGGGGGTTACGAGCAGTACTTC.

V is TRBV28 and J is TRBJ2-7; D is perhaps TRBD1 (6 bases). Trimming took off 6 bases at V and 2 bases at J, with 17 bases between the two ends. This CDR3 is 15 amino acids long. Germline-derived CDR1 and CDR2 are MDHEN and SYDVKM. The CDR3 DNA is TGTGCCAGCAGCGAGGGGACAAAAAGGGCCTACGAGCAGTACTTC. Its translation is CASSEGTKRAYEQYF.

The J gene is TRBJ2-7, the V gene TRBV18, with 12 bases lining up with TRBD1. V dropped 4 bases and J dropped 4; count of bases not matched to a gene: 23. Per the germline V gene, CDR1 is KGHSH and CDR2 is LQKENI. The CDR3 consists of 21 residues. The CDR3, as DNA: TGTGCCAGCTCACTAACTTATCCCGGGACAGGGGGCAACCCTTCTCGGTACGAGCAGTACTTC. Amino acid sequence: CASSLTYPGTGGNPSRYEQYF.

The rearrangement links TRBV19 to TRBJ2-6; D unresolved. The germline CDR1 and CDR2 sequences are LNHDA and SQIVND (reference sequence). The CDR3 is 14 residues long. Trimming stripped 1 base from V and 4 bases from J, with 5 bases between. The CDR3 is CASSIGPGANVLTF. The DNA for the CDR3 is TGTGCCAGTAGTATAGGGCCCGGGGCCAACGTCCTGACTTTC.

Only one count was recorded for this clone. This sequence joins TRBV13 and TRBJ2-2; possible D gene TRBD2, 6 bases. Germline V CDR1 and CDR2: PRHDT, FYEKMQ (reference sequence). The CDR3 consists of 16 residues. V was trimmed by 2 bases and J by 6 bases, leaving 16 bases between them. CDR3 nucleotide sequence: TGTGCCAGCAGCTTATCTATCGGGAGAGCGGCCGGGGAGCTGTTTTTT. Amino acids: CASSLSIGRAAGELFF.

The count of this clone is one. The chain carries TRBV7-9 and TRBJ1-2, with unresolved D. Trimming stripped 5 bases from V and 4 bases from J, with 11 bases between. The CDR3 runs to 13 residues. The germline CDR1 and CDR2 sequences are SEHNR and FQNEAQ (reference sequence). CDR3 nucleotides: TGTGCCAGCAGCCTAGAACTTGGCTATGGCTACACCTTC. Translated: CASSLELGYGYTF.

The chain recombines TRBV29-1 with TRBJ2-1, with 11 bases aligning to TRBD2. The CDR3 is made up of 14 amino acids. Germline CDR1 and CDR2: SQVTM and ANQGSEA. V was clipped by 1 base and J by 4 bases; unmatched bases: 0. The CDR3 bases are TGCAGCGTTGAAGGGACTAGCGGGTACAATGAGCAGTTCTTC. This sequence encodes CSVEGTSGYNEQFF.

This clone showed up just a few times. J is TRBJ1-1 and V is TRBV28; D gene uncertain. CDR1 is MDHEN and CDR2 is SYDVKM in the germline V gene. The CDR3 is 13 amino acids. The V gene lost 4 bases and the J gene lost 6 bases, with 12 bases spanning the gap. The CDR3 DNA reads as TGTGCCAGCAGTTCCTCGCCCCCAGCTGAAGCTTTCTTT. This translates into CASSSSPPAEAFF.